This T cell receptor beta chain was found in a study of shared clonotypes between healthy human individuals. Study conclusions and caveats: The study generally estimated greater richness for naive than memory subsets.

Only in-frame clones appear in the TCRdb table, and some are missing; sequencing was by immunoSEQ multiplex PCR. Among 950,000 to 1,100,000 clones, around 74% were seen once, and the ten largest hold about 1.5%. A note on this clone: Antigen specificity is unknown.

The CDR3 consists of 13 residues. Between the trimmed V and J ends, which lost 5 bases and 4 bases, there was a span of 11 bases. Germline CDR1 is MNHEY and CDR2 is SMNVEV (reference sequence). This TCR came from a man between 18 and 35 years old in good health. The specimen was memory CD4+ T cells sorted from blood. Subset here: CD45RA-negative fraction. This chain uses TRBV27 with TRBJ2-5; D remains unclear. The CDR3 region is CASSRQASETQYF. CDR3 nucleotide sequence: TGTGCCAGCAGTCGGCAAGCGTCAGAGACCCAGTACTTC.